One and the same sample provided the 18 T cell receptor beta chains below, sequenced in a study of graft-versus-host responses after intestinal transplantation. Only in-frame clones appear in the TCRdb table, and some are missing; sequencing was by immunoSEQ multiplex PCR. The data contain tens of thousands of clones, 90% to 95% of them seen just once; the ten biggest clones take up more than 0.4%. No antigen has been identified for these receptors. Specimen: unstimulated CD8+ T cells sorted from spleen or lymph node cells, collected before intestinal transplant. These TCRs come from a human donor who received an intestinal transplant.

The chain uses TRBV19 and TRBJ2-1; maybe TRBD2 (6 bases). There are 14 residues in the CDR3. V gave up 5 bases and J gave up 8 bases, with 16 bases separating them. CDR1 and CDR2 (germline): LNHDA, SQIVND (reference sequence). CDR3 protein: CASSARGSLDEQFF. CDR3 coding DNA: TGTGCCAGTAGTGCCCGGGGGTCCCTCGATGAGCAGTTCTTC.

V usage is TRBV7-8 and J usage is TRBJ2-7; 9 positions match TRBD1. The V and J ends lost 1 base and 4 bases, in that order; junction bases with no gene match: 14. CDR1 and CDR2 (germline): SGHVS, FQNEAQ. The CDR3 extends over 18 amino acids. The CDR3 loop reads CASSLGSLGDRDLYEQYF. CDR3 DNA: TGTGCCAGCAGCTTAGGCAGTCTGGGGGACAGGGACCTATACGAGCAGTACTTC.

A single count supports this clone. The chain recombines TRBV4-1 with TRBJ2-3; no firm D call. This CDR3 is 12 amino acids long. Deletions cut 4 bases from V and 6 bases from J, with 8 bases between. Germline V gene sequence: CDR1 MGHRA, CDR2 YSYEKL. CDR3 nucleotide sequence: TGCGCCAGCAGCCTCGGCGGCGATACGCAGTATTTT. As protein: CASSLGGDTQYF.

This clone was recorded only once. V gene TRBV20-1 combines with J gene TRBJ2-7; D gene unclear. Trimming cost V 2 bases and J 2 bases, with 4 bases left between them. In germline, CDR1 is DFQATT, CDR2 SNEGSKA (reference sequence). The CDR3 loop spans 11 amino acids. DNA of the CDR3: TGCAGTGCTAGACTAGCCTACGAGCAGTACTTC. This gives the protein CSARLAYEQYF.

This clone was seen once. V gene TRBV11-2 combines with J gene TRBJ2-2; TRBD1 aligns across 8 bases. Germline assignment: CDR1 SGHAT and CDR2 FQNNGV. This CDR3 is built from 16 residues. J gave up 7 bases and V 2 bases, and 9 bases lay outside the gene matches. The CDR3 DNA is TGTGCCAGCAGCTTATATGGTGCAGGGGGCGTCGGGGAGCTGTTTTTT. Residues: CASSLYGAGGVGELFF.

The chain is built from TRBV7-9 and TRBJ1-4; D might be TRBD1 (6 bases). V was shortened by 1 base and J by 0 bases, with 6 bases between the two germline ends. In germline, CDR1 is SEHNR, CDR2 FQNEAQ (reference sequence). The CDR3 has 15 amino acids. The CDR3 coding sequence is TGTGCCAGCAGCTTAGGGACAGCAACTAATGAAAAACTGTTTTTT. It codes for CASSLGTATNEKLFF.

J is TRBJ2-7 and V is TRBV14, with 10 positions matching TRBD2. Germline assignment: CDR1 SGHDN and CDR2 FVKESK. Germline trimming cut 1 base from V and 6 bases from J; bases unmatched to any gene: 3. The CDR3 runs to 14 residues. The CDR3 loop is CASSQASGSSEQYF. The CDR3 region has the DNA TGTGCCAGCAGCCAAGCTAGCGGGAGCTCCGAGCAGTACTTC.

This clone is a singleton in its sample. The gene calls are TRBV10-3 and TRBJ1-2, with D hard to call. With 5 bases removed from V and 8 bases from J, the gap between germline ends came to 9 bases. Per the germline V gene, CDR1 is ENHRY and CDR2 is SYGVKD. CDR3 size: 11 residues. CDR3 DNA sequence: TGTGCCATCAGTCCGATGGAGGGCTACACCTTC. It yields the protein CAISPMEGYTF.

This chain joins TRBV7-8 and TRBJ1-1; no firm D call. Germline lookup yields CDR1 SGHVS and CDR2 FQNEAQ. The CDR3 sequence is 15 residues long. The V and J ends lost 5 bases and 6 bases respectively, with 19 bases between them. The DNA for the CDR3 is TGTGCCAGCAGCCCAACCCACCACGGGGAGGCTGAAGCTTTCTTT. This translates into CASSPTHHGEAEAFF.

The chain links TRBV30 to TRBJ2-3; 8 bases align to TRBD2. This CDR3 comprises 14 residues. V lost 4 bases to trimming and J lost 0 bases; unmatched junction nucleotides: 3. Germline loops: CDR1 GTSNPN, CDR2 SVGIG (reference sequence). The CDR3 DNA sequence: TGTGCCTGGAACTTAGCGGGAAGCACAGATACGCAGTATTTT. Its translation: CAWNLAGSTDTQYF.

V gene TRBV4-3 combines with J gene TRBJ1-2; the D is unclear. This CDR3 spans 14 amino acids. From germline, CDR1 is LGHNA and CDR2 YSLEER. Trimming took 0 bases from V and 2 from J, leaving 7 bases between them. CDR3 sequence: CASSQEGRNYGYTF. Here the CDR3 DNA reads TGCGCCAGCAGCCAAGAGGGCCGAAACTATGGCTACACCTTC.

This chain uses TRBV11-2 with TRBJ2-3; 13 nucleotides match TRBD2. With 5 bases clipped from V and 0 bases from J, the junction kept 8 bases outside the gene matches. CDR3 length: 18 amino acids. Germline assignment: CDR1 SGHAT and CDR2 FQNNGV. This chain's CDR3 is CASSVGTSGDPSTDTQYF. The CDR3 DNA sequence: TGTGCCAGCAGCGTAGGGACTAGCGGGGACCCTAGCACAGATACGCAGTATTTT.

The chain couples TRBV14 to TRBJ1-6; 7 nucleotides line up with TRBD1. With 6 bases clipped from V and 7 bases from J, the junction kept 9 bases outside the gene matches. The CDR3 is made up of 15 amino acids. Germline CDR1 SGHDN, CDR2 FVKESK. The CDR3, as DNA: TGTGCCAGCAGTCCGCGGACAGGTTCGAATTCACCCCTCCACTTT. Translated: CASSPRTGSNSPLHF.

The chain has TRBV30 and TRBJ1-2, with 10 bases lining up with TRBD1. V was pared by 3 bases and J by 4 bases, with 5 bases of the junction left unmatched. The CDR3 has 14 amino acids. Germline V gives CDR1 GTSNPN, CDR2 SVGIG (reference sequence). This CDR3 reads CAWRIGTGAYGYTF. The CDR3 nucleotides are TGTGCCTGGAGGATTGGGACAGGGGCCTATGGCTACACCTTC.

The rearrangement links TRBV6-5 to TRBJ1-1; 7 bases are shared with TRBD1. Trimming removed 5 bases from V and 3 bases from J; junction bases left unmatched: 3. The CDR3 has 13 amino acids. The germline V gene encodes CDR1 MNHEY and CDR2 SVGAGI. CDR3: CASSPQGDTEAFF. CDR3 nucleotide sequence: TGTGCCAGCAGTCCCCAGGGGGACACTGAAGCTTTCTTT.

The chain has TRBV5-1 and TRBJ1-1; D is ambiguous. This CDR3 has 14 residues. CDR1 is SGHRS, CDR2 YFSETQ, per germline. V shed 5 bases and J shed 1 base, with 12 bases lying between them. The CDR3 protein is CASRGGGWNTEAFF. CDR3 nucleotide sequence: TGCGCCAGCAGGGGCGGCGGGTGGAACACTGAAGCTTTCTTT. The variable domain in full, completed from reference TRBV5-1 and TRBJ1-1, reads KAGVTQTPRYLIKTRGQQVTLSCSPISGHRSVSWYQQTPGQGLQFLFEYFSETQRNKGNFPGRFSGRQFSNSRSEMNVSTLELGDSALYLCASRGGGWNTEAFFGQGTRLTVV.

The V and J genes are TRBV25-1 and TRBJ1-2; D gene unclear. Germline V lookup: CDR1 MGHDK, CDR2 SYGVNS. The CDR3 runs 12 residues. V was cut by 1 base and J by 6 bases, with 6 bases left in between. This chain's CDR3 is CASSEFGDGYTF. The CDR3 region has the DNA TGTGCCAGCAGTGAATTTGGAGATGGCTACACCTTC.

V gene TRBV9 combines with J gene TRBJ2-7, with 14 bases identical to TRBD2. Germline loops: CDR1 SGDLS, CDR2 YYNGEE. The CDR3 is 15 residues long. Unmatched junction bases numbered 4, after V lost 3 bases and J lost 5 bases. The CDR3 sequence is CASSDGTSGRNEQYF. The DNA of the CDR3 is TGTGCCAGCAGCGACGGGACTAGCGGGAGAAACGAGCAGTACTTC.